A selection of T cell receptor beta chains follows, all from one sample in a study of cytomegalovirus exposure and HLA in healthy donors. Sequencing used immunoSEQ multiplex PCR; TCRdb keeps in-frame clones, though not all of them. Found here are 140,000 to 150,000 clones, 79% of them singletons; the top ten hold approximately 6.3%. Sequenced material: PBMCs. These receptors were obtained from a woman in her thirties or forties in good health and CMV-seropositive. Each CDR3 is given with its conserved first and last residue. The D gene is left open where the match is weak. Clone size is given for some rows only: seen once, a few or many times, or a class if the clone is expanded.

clone_size | d_call | j_call | v_call | cdr3_nt | cdr3_aa
few | - | TRBJ1-1 | TRBV7-9 | TGTGCCAGCATTCCCCGGGACCGGGGGGCTTTCTTT | CASIPRDRGAFF
- | - | TRBJ1-2 | TRBV30 | TGTGCCTGGAGTGTACCCGGTGGCTACACCTTC | CAWSVPGGYTF
- | TRBD1 | TRBJ1-2 | TRBV28 | TGTGCCAGCAGTACGACAGGGATCTATGGCTACACCTTC | CASSTTGIYGYTF
- | TRBD1 | TRBJ1-6 | TRBV18 | TGTGCCAGCTCACCATATTCCCAGGGGGCGTTAGGTTCACCCCTCCACTTT | CASSPYSQGALGSPLHF
- | - | TRBJ1-1 | TRBV5-4 | TGTGCCAGCAGCCGGCTTGGAGGGACGAACACTGAAGCTTTCTTT | CASSRLGGTNTEAFF
- | TRBD1 | TRBJ2-7 | TRBV6-1 | TGTGCCAGCACGATCCGGGACAGGGATTACGAGCAGTACTTC | CASTIRDRDYEQYF
- | TRBD1 | TRBJ1-1 | TRBV5-1 | TGCGCCAGCAGCTTAGGGACAGGGGCGAACACTGAAGCTTTCTTT | CASSLGTGANTEAFF
- | - | TRBJ2-3 | TRBV7-3 | TGTGCCAGCAGCTACGGTCAGGCCAACACAGATACGCAGTATTTT | CASSYGQANTDTQYF
- | - | TRBJ1-2 | TRBV5-1 | TGCGCCAGCAGCTTGGTAGCAGGGGCAGGCTATGGCTACACCTTC | CASSLVAGAGYGYTF
- | TRBD2 | TRBJ2-3 | TRBV6-4 | TGTGCCAGCAGTGTATTTGCCAGCGGGGTTGAAGATACGCAGTATTTT | CASSVFASGVEDTQYF
once | - | TRBJ2-5 | TRBV11-1 | TGTGCCAGCAGCTCCGGACTGGCGGAGACCCAGTACTTC | CASSSGLAETQYF
- | - | TRBJ2-1 | TRBV5-1 | TGCGCCAGCAGCCTGGACGGAGGCTCCTACAATGAGCAGTTCTTC | CASSLDGGSYNEQFF
once | - | TRBJ2-2 | TRBV11-2 | TGTGCCAGCAGCTTAGTTAGTCAGCGGGGGGAGCTGTTTTTT | CASSLVSQRGELFF
once | TRBD2 | TRBJ2-3 | TRBV4-1 | TGCGCCAGCAGCCAAGAACAGCGGGGGCCCTTGGTTACGCAGTATTTT | CASSQEQRGPLVTQYF
- | TRBD2 | TRBJ2-1 | TRBV5-1 | TGCGCCAGCAGCTCCGCGACCCTACGCGGGGGCTACAATGAGCAGTTCTTC | CASSSATLRGGYNEQFF
- | - | TRBJ2-3 | TRBV7-3 | TGTGCCAGCAGCCCTCCCTTTAGGAGATACACTAGCACAGATACGCAGTATTTT | CASSPPFRRYTSTDTQYF
- | TRBD2 | TRBJ2-1 | TRBV15 | TGTGCCACCAGCAGAGATCGGGCTAGCGGGGCCCTGTACAATGAGCAGTTCTTC | CATSRDRASGALYNEQFF
once | - | TRBJ1-5 | TRBV5-6 | TGTGCCAGCAGCTTGTCAGGGATAATGGATCAGCCCCAGCATTTT | CASSLSGIMDQPQHF
- | TRBD1 | TRBJ2-7 | TRBV5-1 | TGCGCCAGCAGCTCGCAGACAGGGGGCTCGTACGAGCAGTACTTC | CASSSQTGGSYEQYF
- | TRBD1 | TRBJ1-2 | TRBV7-9 | TGTTCCAGCAGCTTAGAAGGACAGGGGCAATTTTCGAATGGCTACACCTTC | CSSSLEGQGQFSNGYTF
- | TRBD1 | TRBJ2-7 | TRBV5-1 | TGCGCCAGCAGCTCCCAGGGACAGGGGTCCTACGAGCAGTACTTC | CASSSQGQGSYEQYF
- | TRBD1 | TRBJ1-2 | TRBV6-1 | TGTGCCAGCTTAGTTGGACAGGGGTGGGGTGGCTACACCTTC | CASLVGQGWGGYTF
- | - | TRBJ2-7 | TRBV28 | TGTGCCAGCAGCGATAGTCGTGCAGGCGAGCAGTACTTC | CASSDSRAGEQYF
- | TRBD2 | TRBJ2-5 | TRBV5-4 | TGTGCCAGCAGCTTGGAGATAGCGGGGGGCCAAGAGACCCAGTACTTC | CASSLEIAGGQETQYF
- | TRBD1 | TRBJ1-4 | TRBV30 | TGTGCCTGGAGTGTAGGGACAGGGGAGAGTGGTGAAAAACTGTTTTTT | CAWSVGTGESGEKLFF
- | - | TRBJ1-1 | TRBV6-6 | TGTGCCAGCGAGATGAACACTGAAGCTTTCTTT | CASEMNTEAFF
once | - | TRBJ1-1 | TRBV2 | TGTGCCAGCAGTGAAGCAGAGAGAATGAACACTGAAGCTTTCTTT | CASSEAERMNTEAFF
- | - | TRBJ2-6 | TRBV15 | TGTGCCACCAGCAGAGATAGATCTGGTGGGGCCAACGTCCTGACTTTC | CATSRDRSGGANVLTF
once | - | TRBJ1-2 | TRBV5-1 | TGCGCCAGCAGGGCAGGGGACGAATTCCTCGGCTACACCTTC | CASRAGDEFLGYTF
- | TRBD1 | TRBJ2-2 | TRBV30 | TGTGCCTGGACCAGGGGGCCGAACACCGGGGAGCTGTTTTTT | CAWTRGPNTGELFF
once | - | TRBJ1-6 | TRBV6-6 | TGTGCCAGCAGTTACCGGACACATTCACCCCTCCACTTT | CASSYRTHSPLHF
- | - | TRBJ1-2 | TRBV6-1 | TGTGCCAGCAGTGAAAGGTTCGAGGGTTCGGGCGGCTACACCTTC | CASSERFEGSGGYTF
- | TRBD2 | TRBJ2-3 | TRBV5-1 | TGCGCCAGCAGCTGGGAGGACGGGCGGGGGGACCTGGATACGCAGTATTTT | CASSWEDGRGDLDTQYF
few | TRBD2 | TRBJ2-5 | TRBV5-6 | TGTGCCAGCAGCATAACGGCGGGACTAGTAGGGGAGACCCAGTACTTC | CASSITAGLVGETQYF
- | - | TRBJ1-4 | TRBV30 | TGTGCCTGGAGTGTACAGGGTGGCACTAATGAAAAACTGTTTTTT | CAWSVQGGTNEKLFF